This TCR beta chain was documented in a study of T cell responses to AZD1222 COVID-19 vaccine. About this clone: Antigen specificity is unknown.

Second doses that came at about 4 or about 12 weeks were put together. Germline-derived CDR1 and CDR2 are SGHTA and FQGNSA. V was pared by 6 bases and J by 1 base, with 18 bases between. The length of the CDR3 is 17 residues. TCRdb's copy holds only in-frame clones and misses some; the assay was immunoSEQ multiplex PCR. The sample carries under 200,000 clones, 88% recorded once. Study results and limitations: Clonal diversity was possibly underestimated; the donors were predominantly white British and more often female. After the peak T cell response, and only then, were repertoires sampled. Among AZD1222 vaccinees, only 5 to 7 were seropositive at baseline.

V usage is TRBV7-2 and J usage is TRBJ2-2; D may match TRBD1 or TRBD2 (5 bases each). This TCR derives from an adult who received the AZD1222 COVID-19 vaccine. The input for sequencing was peripheral blood, taken 28 days after the second AZD1222 dose. The CDR3 region is CASRPKRGELNTGELFF. The CDR3 region has the DNA TGTGCCAGCAGACCTAAACGAGGGGAACTGAACACCGGGGAGCTGTTTTTT. The full variable domain, in which reference TRBV7-2 and TRBJ2-2 provide the parts outside the CDR3, is GAGVSQSPSNKVTEKGKDVELRCDPISGHTALYWYRQSLGQGLEFLIYFQGNSAPDKSGLPSDRFSAERTGGSVSTLTIQRTQQEDSAVYLCASRPKRGELNTGELFFGEGSRLTVL.